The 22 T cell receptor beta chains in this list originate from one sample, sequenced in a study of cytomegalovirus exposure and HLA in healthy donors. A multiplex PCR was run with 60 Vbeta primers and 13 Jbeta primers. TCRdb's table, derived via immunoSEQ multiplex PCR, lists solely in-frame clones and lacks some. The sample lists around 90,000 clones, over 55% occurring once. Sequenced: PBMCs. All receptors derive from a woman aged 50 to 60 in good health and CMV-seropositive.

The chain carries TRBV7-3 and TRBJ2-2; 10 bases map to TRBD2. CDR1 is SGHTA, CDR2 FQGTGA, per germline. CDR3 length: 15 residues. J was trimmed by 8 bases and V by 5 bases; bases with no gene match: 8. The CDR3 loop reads CASSQRGGRFGELFF. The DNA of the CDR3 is TGTGCCAGCAGCCAGCGGGGGGGCAGATTTGGGGAGCTGTTTTTT.

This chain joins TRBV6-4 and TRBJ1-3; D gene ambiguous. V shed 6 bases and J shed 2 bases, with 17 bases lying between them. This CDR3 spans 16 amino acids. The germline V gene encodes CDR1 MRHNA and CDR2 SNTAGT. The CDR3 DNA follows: TGTGCCAGCAGCCAACCCATCAGGCGGGCTGGAAACACCATATATTTT. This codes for CASSQPIRRAGNTIYF.

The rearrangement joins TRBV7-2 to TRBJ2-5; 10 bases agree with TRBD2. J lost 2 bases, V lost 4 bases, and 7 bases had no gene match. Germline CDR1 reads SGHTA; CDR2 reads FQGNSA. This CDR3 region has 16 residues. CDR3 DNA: TGTGCCAGCAGCTCGGCCGGGACTAGCGCGCAAGAGACCCAGTACTTC. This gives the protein CASSSAGTSAQETQYF.

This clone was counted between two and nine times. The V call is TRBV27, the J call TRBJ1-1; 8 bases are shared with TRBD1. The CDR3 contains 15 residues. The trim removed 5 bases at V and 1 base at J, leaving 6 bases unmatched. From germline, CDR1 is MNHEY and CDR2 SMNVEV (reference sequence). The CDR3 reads CASSPAGTGNTEAFF. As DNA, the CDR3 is TGTGCCAGCAGTCCCGCCGGGACAGGGAACACTGAAGCTTTCTTT.

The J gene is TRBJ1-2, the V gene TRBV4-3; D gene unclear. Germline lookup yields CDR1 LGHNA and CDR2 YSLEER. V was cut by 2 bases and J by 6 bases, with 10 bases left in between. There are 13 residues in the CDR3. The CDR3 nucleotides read TGCGCCAGCAGCCAATCCCGGGAAGATGGCTACACCTTC. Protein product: CASSQSREDGYTF.

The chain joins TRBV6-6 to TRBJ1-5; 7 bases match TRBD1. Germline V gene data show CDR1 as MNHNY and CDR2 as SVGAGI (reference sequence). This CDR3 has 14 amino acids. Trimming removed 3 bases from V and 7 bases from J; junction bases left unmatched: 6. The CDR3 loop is CASSYGTVGQPQHF. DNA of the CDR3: TGTGCCAGCAGTTATGGGACAGTGGGACAGCCCCAGCATTTT.

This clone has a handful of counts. The DNA for the CDR3 is TGCGCCAGCAGCATAAACAATAACAGGGGCGAGCAGTACTTC. The encoded protein is CASSINNNRGEQYF. The chain uses TRBV5-1 and TRBJ2-5; 7 bases line up with TRBD1. Matching the DNA end better, TRBJ2-7 makes the J call doubtful. Per the germline V gene, CDR1 is SGHRS and CDR2 is YFSETQ. This CDR3 has 14 residues.

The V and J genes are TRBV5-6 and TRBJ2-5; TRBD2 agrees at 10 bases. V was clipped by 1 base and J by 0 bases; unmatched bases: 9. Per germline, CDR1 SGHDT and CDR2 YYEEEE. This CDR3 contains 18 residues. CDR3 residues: CASSLWASGGAYQETQYF. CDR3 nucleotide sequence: TGTGCCAGCAGCTTGTGGGCTAGCGGGGGAGCGTACCAAGAGACCCAGTACTTC.

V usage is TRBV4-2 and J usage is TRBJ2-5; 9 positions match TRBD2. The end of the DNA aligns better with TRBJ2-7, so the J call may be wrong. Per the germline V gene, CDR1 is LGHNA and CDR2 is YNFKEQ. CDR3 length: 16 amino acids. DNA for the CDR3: TGTGCCAGCAGCCAAGAGGAAGCGGGGGGTTCCTACGAGCAGTACTTC. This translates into CASSQEEAGGSYEQYF.

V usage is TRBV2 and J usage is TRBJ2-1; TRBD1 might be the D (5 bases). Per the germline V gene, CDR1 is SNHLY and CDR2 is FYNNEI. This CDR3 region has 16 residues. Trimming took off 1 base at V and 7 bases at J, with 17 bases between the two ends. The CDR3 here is CASSEVRWGSGNEQFF. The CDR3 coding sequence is TGTGCCAGCAGTGAAGTCCGGTGGGGCTCTGGGAATGAGCAGTTCTTC.

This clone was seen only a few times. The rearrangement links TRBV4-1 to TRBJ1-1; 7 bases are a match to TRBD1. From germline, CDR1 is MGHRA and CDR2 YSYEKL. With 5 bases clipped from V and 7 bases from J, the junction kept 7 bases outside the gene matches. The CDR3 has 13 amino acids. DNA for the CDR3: TGCGCCAGCAGCTCGCAGGGGGGAGTTGAAGCTTTCTTT. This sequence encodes CASSSQGGVEAFF.

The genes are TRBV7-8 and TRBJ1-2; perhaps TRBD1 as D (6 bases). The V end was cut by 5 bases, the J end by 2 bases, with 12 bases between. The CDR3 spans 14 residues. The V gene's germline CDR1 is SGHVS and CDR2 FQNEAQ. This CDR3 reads CASSPLTGNYGYTF. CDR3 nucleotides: TGTGCCAGCAGCCCACTAACAGGGAACTATGGCTACACCTTC.

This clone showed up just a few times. CDR3 residues: CASSLGQDFYGYTF. The CDR3 DNA sequence: TGTGCCAGCAGCTTAGGACAGGATTTCTATGGCTACACCTTC. The chain has TRBV7-8 and TRBJ1-2; perhaps TRBD1 as D (6 bases). The V gene lost 1 base and the J gene lost 4 bases, with 10 bases spanning the gap. The CDR3 length is 14 residues. Germline V gene data show CDR1 as SGHVS and CDR2 as FQNEAQ.

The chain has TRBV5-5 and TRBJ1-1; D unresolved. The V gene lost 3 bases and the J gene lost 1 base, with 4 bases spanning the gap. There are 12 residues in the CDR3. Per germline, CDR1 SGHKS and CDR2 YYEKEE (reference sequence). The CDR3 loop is CASSWANTEAFF. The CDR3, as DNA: TGTGCCAGCAGCTGGGCGAACACTGAAGCTTTCTTT. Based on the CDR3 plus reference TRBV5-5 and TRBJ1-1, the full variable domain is DAGVTQSPTHLIKTRGQQVTLRCSPISGHKSVSWYQQVLGQGPQFIFQYYEKEERGRGNFPDRFSARQFPNYSSELNVNALLLGDSALYLCASSWANTEAFFGQGTRLTVV.

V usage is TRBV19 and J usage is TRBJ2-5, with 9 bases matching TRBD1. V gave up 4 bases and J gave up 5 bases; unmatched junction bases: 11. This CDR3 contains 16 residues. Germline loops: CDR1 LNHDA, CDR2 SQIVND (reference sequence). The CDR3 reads CASSNIPGQGLETQYF. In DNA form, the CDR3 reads TGTGCCAGTAGTAATATACCCGGACAGGGGTTGGAGACCCAGTACTTC.

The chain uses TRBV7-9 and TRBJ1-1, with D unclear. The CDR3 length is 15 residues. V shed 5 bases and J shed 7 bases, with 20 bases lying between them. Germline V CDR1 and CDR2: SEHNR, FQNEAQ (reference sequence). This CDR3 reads CASSPLIDYTGEAFF. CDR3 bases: TGTGCCAGCAGCCCCCTCATTGACTACACCGGTGAAGCTTTCTTT.

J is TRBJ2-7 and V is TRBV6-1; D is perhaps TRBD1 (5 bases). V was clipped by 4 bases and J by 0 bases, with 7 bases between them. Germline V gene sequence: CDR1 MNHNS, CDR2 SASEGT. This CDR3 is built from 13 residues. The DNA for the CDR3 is TGTGCCAGCAGTGGACAGTTCTCCTACGAGCAGTACTTC. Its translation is CASSGQFSYEQYF.

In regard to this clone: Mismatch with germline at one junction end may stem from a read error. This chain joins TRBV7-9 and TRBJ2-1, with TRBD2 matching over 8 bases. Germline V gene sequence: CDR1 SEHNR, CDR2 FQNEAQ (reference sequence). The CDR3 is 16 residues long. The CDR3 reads CSSSLAGGDYYNEQFF. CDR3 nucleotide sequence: TGTTCCAGCAGCTTAGCCGGGGGGGACTATTACAATGAGCAGTTCTTC.

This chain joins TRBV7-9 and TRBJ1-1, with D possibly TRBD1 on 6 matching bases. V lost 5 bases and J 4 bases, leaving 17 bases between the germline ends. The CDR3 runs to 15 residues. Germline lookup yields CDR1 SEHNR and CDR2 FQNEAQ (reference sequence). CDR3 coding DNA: TGTGCCAGCAGCCCCCCGAGGGGAGGGGGCACTGAAGCTTTCTTT. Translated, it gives CASSPPRGGGTEAFF.

The CDR3 region has the DNA TGTGCCACCGATTTTCTTTTTGGACAACTTAATAACTATGGCTACACCTTC. It is translated as CATDFLFGQLNNYGYTF. The chain carries TRBV2 and TRBJ1-2; D possibly corresponds to TRBD1 (5 bases). Germline V gene data show CDR1 as SNHLY and CDR2 as FYNNEI. The CDR3 is 17 residues long. Trimming stripped 10 bases from V and 1 base from J, with 25 bases between. Full variable domain (missing parts from reference TRBV2 and TRBJ1-2): EPEVTQTPSHQVTQMGQEVILRCVPISNHLYFYWYRQILGQKVEFLVSFYNNEISEKSEIFDDQFSVERPDGSNFTLKIRSTKLEDSAMYFCATDFLFGQLNNYGYTFGSGTRLTVV.

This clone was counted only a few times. Here the CDR3 reads CSVLGLAGVDTQYF. The CDR3 DNA reads as TGCAGCGTTTTAGGACTAGCGGGGGTGGATACGCAGTATTTT. V is TRBV29-1 and J is TRBJ2-3, with 13 nucleotides matching TRBD2. The CDR3 length is 14 residues. Germline trimming cut 5 bases from V and 6 bases from J; bases unmatched to any gene: 5. The germline CDR1 and CDR2 sequences are SQVTM and ANQGSEA.

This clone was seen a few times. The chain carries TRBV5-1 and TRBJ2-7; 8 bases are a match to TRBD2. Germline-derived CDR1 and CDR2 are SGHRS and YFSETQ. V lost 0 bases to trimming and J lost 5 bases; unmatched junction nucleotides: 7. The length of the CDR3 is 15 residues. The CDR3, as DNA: TGCGCCAGCAGCTTGGCCAGCGGGGGCCTAAACGAGCAGTACTTC. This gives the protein CASSLASGGLNEQYF.